The 10 T cell receptor beta chains below were found in one sample sequenced in a study of T cell responses to AZD1222 COVID-19 vaccine. Profiling relied on immunoSEQ multiplex PCR, and the TCRdb table lists in-frame clones only, not all of them. The top ten clones hold about 1.4% of a sample with 100,000 or so clones, about 82% of them seen once. The starting material was peripheral blood, obtained on day 0 of AZD1222 vaccination. The receptors were sampled from an adult in good health.

In DNA, the CDR3 is TGCGCCAGCAGCTTGGAACCCACGACTGAAGCTTTCTTT. It codes for CASSLEPTTEAFF. The rearrangement joins TRBV5-1 to TRBJ1-1; D uncertain. Between the trimmed V and J ends, which lost 0 bases and 5 bases, there was a span of 8 bases. The CDR3 loop spans 13 amino acids. Germline values: CDR1 SGHRS, CDR2 YFSETQ.

CDR3 amino acids: CASSTGGRGKGQFF. CDR3 nucleotide sequence: TGTGCCAGCAGCACGGGGGGGAGGGGAAAGGGGCAGTTCTTC. The chain has TRBV27 and TRBJ2-1; 8 bases match TRBD2. The ends lost 6 bases at V and 12 bases at J; junction bases unmatched: 13. Germline loops: CDR1 MNHEY, CDR2 SMNVEV (reference sequence). This CDR3 has 14 amino acids.

The V and J genes are TRBV12-3 or TRBV12-4 and TRBJ1-1; a possible D gene is TRBD1 (5 bases). V dropped 3 bases and J dropped 7 bases, with 9 bases sitting between them. The CDR3 extends over 12 amino acids. This chain's CDR3 is CASSFAGGEAFF. For the CDR3, the DNA is TGTGCCAGCAGTTTTGCGGGGGGTGAAGCTTTCTTT.

V usage is TRBV28 and J usage is TRBJ1-4; 7 bases agree with TRBD1. CDR1 is MDHEN, CDR2 SYDVKM, per germline. V trimming: 5 bases; J trimming: 7 bases; junction bases outside the gene matches: 10. The CDR3 is 15 residues long. CDR3 sequence: CASSKQQGIGEKLFF. Written as DNA, the CDR3 is TGTGCCAGCAGTAAACAACAGGGGATTGGTGAAAAACTGTTTTTT. Together with reference TRBV28 and TRBJ1-4, the CDR3 gives the full variable domain: DVKVTQSSRYLVKRTGEKVFLECVQDMDHENMFWYRQDPGLGLRLIYFSYDVKMKEKGDIPEGYSVSREKKERFSLILESASTNQTSMYLCASSKQQGIGEKLFFGSGTQLSVL.

This clone was detected only once. V and J are TRBV10-3 and TRBJ1-1; possibly TRBD1 for D (5 bases). The V end was cut by 10 bases, the J end by 0 bases, with 15 bases between. The CDR3 is 14 amino acids. Germline V gives CDR1 ENHRY, CDR2 SYGVKD. The CDR3 is CATRQHAMNTEAFF. The CDR3 nucleotides are TGTGCCACGAGACAGCACGCTATGAACACTGAAGCTTTCTTT.

The rearrangement uses TRBV6-2 or TRBV6-3 and TRBJ2-1, with 9 bases aligning to TRBD2. Germline CDR1 and CDR2: MNHEY and SVGEGT. Unmatched junction bases numbered 7, after V lost 4 bases and J lost 6 bases. The CDR3 is 15 residues long. CDR3 nucleotide sequence: TGTGCCAGCAGTTCGGAACTAGCGGGTCCCAATGAGCAGTTCTTC. Translating gives CASSSELAGPNEQFF.

This chain links TRBV6-5 with TRBJ1-1; 8 bases map to TRBD1. The CDR3 has 14 residues. The V gene end was trimmed by 7 bases and the J gene end by 1 base; junction bases not matched to a gene: 5. Germline V gene lookup returns CDR1 MNHEY and CDR2 SVGAGI. The CDR3 DNA reads as TGTGCCAGCACAGCAGGGGGCGGGAACACTGAAGCTTTCTTT. The encoded protein is CASTAGGGNTEAFF.

The chain couples TRBV6-5 to TRBJ2-7; D possibly corresponds to TRBD2 (5 bases). CDR1 is MNHEY, CDR2 SVGAGI, per germline. V dropped 5 bases and J dropped 7 bases, with 15 bases sitting between them. CDR3 size: 13 residues. The DNA of the CDR3 is TGTGCCAGCAGTCGAGGACGGGAAAAAGAGCAGTACTTC. Translation gives CASSRGREKEQYF.

The chain is built from TRBV29-1 and TRBJ2-4; no definite D call. This CDR3 spans 12 amino acids. CDR1 and CDR2 from the germline V gene are SQVTM and ANQGSEA. The V end lost 2 bases, the J end lost 9 bases, and 11 bases lay between the germline ends. Written as DNA, the CDR3 is TGCAGCGTTGAATCCGGAATCGGCATTCAGTACTTC. It specifies CSVESGIGIQYF.

This clone was recorded a few times. V is TRBV11-2 and J is TRBJ1-1; no reliable D call. V shed 5 bases and J shed 11 bases, with 18 bases lying between them. Germline V gene sequence: CDR1 SGHAT, CDR2 FQNNGV. This CDR3 has 13 residues. CDR3 sequence (DNA): TGTGCCAGCAGCCCGCAACTGAACGCCCTGGCTTTCTTT. Its translation is CASSPQLNALAFF.